This entry describes one T cell receptor beta chain. This specimen comes from a study of blood T cell repertoires in COVID-19. Across the study: Sites across the United States, Italy and Spain contributed samples from acute and convalescent COVID-19. PBMCs, B-cell-depleted T cells, or T cells provided the cDNA or gDNA that made up the material.

In the original analysis: Researchers report that nucleated cell counts were estimated from reference gene primer amplification. Libraries were prepared by immunoSEQ multiplex PCR; TCRdb keeps only in-frame clonotypes and omits some of them. V, J and clone size are taken as reported in that table, and D and trimming were inferred from the DNA itself. The sample lists about 110,000 clones, about nine tenths seen once, with 1.1% in the top ten. The trim removed 6 bases at V and 4 bases at J, leaving 9 bases unmatched. Germline V lookup: CDR1 MNHEY, CDR2 SVGAGI. The CDR3 extends over 15 amino acids. The chain has TRBV6-5 and TRBJ1-1; 9 nucleotides align to TRBD1. Sequenced sample: peripheral blood. This TCR was sampled from a human donor in a cohort sampled during active COVID-19. For the CDR3, the DNA is TGTGCCAGCAGGTTTTCACAGGGGGCGGTCACTGAAGCTTTCTTT. Protein product: CASRFSQGAVTEAFF.